The sequence of this T cell receptor beta chain was determined in a study of T cell changes during pregnancy in multiple sclerosis. The CDR3 loop spans 15 amino acids. Germline-derived CDR1 and CDR2 are SGDLS and YYNGEE. V was clipped by 0 bases and J by 3 bases; unmatched bases: 1. Produced via immunoSEQ multiplex PCR; TCRdb's table is partial and in-frame only. Of about 73,000 clones in the sample, approximately 92% were seen once. The receptor's source is a female donor in good health, enrolled as a control in a pregnancy study. J is TRBJ2-1 and V is TRBV9; 9 bases align to TRBD1. Here the sequenced sample was peripheral blood, taken in the third trimester of pregnancy. CDR3 nucleotide sequence: TGTGCCAGCAGCGTAGGACAGGGGGGCTACAATGAGCAGTTCTTC. This sequence encodes CASSVGQGGYNEQFF.